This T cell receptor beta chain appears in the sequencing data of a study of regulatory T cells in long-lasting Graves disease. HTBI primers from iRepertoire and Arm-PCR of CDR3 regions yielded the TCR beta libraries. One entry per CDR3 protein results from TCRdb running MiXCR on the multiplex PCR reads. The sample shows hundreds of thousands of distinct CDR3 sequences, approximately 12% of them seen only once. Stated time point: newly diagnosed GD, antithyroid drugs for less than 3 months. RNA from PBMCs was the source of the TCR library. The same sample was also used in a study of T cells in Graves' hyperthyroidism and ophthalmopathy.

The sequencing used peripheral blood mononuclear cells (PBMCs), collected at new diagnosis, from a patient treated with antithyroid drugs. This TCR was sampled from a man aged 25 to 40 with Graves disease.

The CDR3 bases are TGTGCCAGCAGTGACGGACAGTATAATTCACCCCTCCACTTT. It yields the protein CASSDGQYNSPLHF. The rearrangement joins TRBV9 to TRBJ1-6; D possibly corresponds to TRBD1 (6 bases). Germline-derived CDR1 and CDR2 are SGDLS and YYNGEE. Between the trimmed V and J ends, which lost 5 bases and 4 bases, there was a span of 10 bases. This CDR3 is 14 amino acids long.